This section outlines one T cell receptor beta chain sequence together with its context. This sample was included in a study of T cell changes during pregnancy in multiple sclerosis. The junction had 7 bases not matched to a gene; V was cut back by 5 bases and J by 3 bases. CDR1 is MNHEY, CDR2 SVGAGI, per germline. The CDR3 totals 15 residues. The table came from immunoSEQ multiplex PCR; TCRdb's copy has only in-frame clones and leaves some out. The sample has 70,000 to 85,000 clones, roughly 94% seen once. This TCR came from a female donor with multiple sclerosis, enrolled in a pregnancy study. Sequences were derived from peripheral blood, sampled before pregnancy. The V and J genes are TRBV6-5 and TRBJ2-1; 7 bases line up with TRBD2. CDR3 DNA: TGTGCCAGCAGTCCTAGCGGAATTAACTACAATGAGCAGTTCTTC. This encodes CASSPSGINYNEQFF.